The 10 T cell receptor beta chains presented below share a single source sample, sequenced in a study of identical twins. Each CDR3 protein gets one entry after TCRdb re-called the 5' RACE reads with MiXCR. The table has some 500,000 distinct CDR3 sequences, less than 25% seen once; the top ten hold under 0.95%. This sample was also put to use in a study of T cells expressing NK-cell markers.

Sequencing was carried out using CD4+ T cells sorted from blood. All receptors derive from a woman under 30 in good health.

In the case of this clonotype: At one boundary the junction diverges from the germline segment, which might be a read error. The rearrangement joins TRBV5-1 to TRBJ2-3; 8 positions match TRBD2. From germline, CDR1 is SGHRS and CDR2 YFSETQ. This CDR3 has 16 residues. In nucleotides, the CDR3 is TGCGCCAGCAGCTTCGAACGGCGGGGGGCCACAGATACGCATTATTTT. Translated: CASSFERRGATDTHYF.

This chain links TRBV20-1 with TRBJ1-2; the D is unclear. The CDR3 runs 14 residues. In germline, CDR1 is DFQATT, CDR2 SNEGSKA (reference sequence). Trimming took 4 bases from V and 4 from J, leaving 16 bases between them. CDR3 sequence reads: CSAKLPGTGYGYTF. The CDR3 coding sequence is TGCAGTGCTAAACTACCGGGTACTGGCTATGGCTACACCTTC.

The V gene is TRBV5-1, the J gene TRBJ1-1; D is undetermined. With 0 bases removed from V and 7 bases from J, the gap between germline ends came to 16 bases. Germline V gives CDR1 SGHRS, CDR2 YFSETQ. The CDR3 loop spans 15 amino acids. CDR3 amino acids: CASSLDSRPHGEAFF. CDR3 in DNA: TGCGCCAGCAGCTTGGATTCCAGGCCCCATGGTGAAGCTTTCTTT.

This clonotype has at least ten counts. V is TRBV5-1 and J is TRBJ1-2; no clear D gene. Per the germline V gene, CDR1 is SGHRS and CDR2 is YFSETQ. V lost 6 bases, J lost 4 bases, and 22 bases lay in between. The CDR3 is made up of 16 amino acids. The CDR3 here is CASKQSPNRESYGYTF. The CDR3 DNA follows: TGCGCCAGCAAGCAATCGCCGAACCGGGAGAGCTATGGCTACACCTTC.

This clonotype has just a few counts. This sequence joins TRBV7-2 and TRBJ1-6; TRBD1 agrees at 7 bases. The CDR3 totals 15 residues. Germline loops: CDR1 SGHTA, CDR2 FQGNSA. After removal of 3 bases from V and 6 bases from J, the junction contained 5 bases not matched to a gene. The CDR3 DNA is TGTGCCAGCAGCTTTAGGGACAGACTTAATTCACCCCTCCACTTT. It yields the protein CASSFRDRLNSPLHF.

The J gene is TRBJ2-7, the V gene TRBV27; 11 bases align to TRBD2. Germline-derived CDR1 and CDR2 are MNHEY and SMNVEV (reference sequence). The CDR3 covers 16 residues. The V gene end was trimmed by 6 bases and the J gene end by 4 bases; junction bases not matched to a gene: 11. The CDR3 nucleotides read TGTGCCAGCAGAATGGGCGCTAGCGGGGGGTATTACGAGCAGTACTTC. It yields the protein CASRMGASGGYYEQYF.

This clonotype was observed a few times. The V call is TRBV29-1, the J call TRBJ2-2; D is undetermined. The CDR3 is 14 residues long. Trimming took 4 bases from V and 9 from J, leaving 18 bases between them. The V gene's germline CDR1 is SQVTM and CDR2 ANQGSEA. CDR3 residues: CSVGETTGGRELFF. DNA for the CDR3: TGCAGCGTTGGCGAGACAACCGGCGGCCGGGAGCTGTTTTTT.

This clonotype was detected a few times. The CDR3 loop is CASSDRGINEQFF. In nucleotides, the CDR3 is TGTGCCAGCAGCGACCGGGGCATCAATGAGCAGTTCTTC. This sequence joins TRBV12-3 or TRBV12-4 and TRBJ2-1; the D call may be TRBD1 or TRBD2 (5 bases each). The CDR3 totals 13 residues. V was pared by 6 bases and J by 6 bases, with 12 bases between.

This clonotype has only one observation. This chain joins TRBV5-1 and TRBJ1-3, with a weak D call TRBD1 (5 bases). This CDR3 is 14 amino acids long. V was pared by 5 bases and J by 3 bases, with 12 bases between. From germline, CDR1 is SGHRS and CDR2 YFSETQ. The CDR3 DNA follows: TGCGCCAGCAGGCCAACTGGGGGTGGAAACACCATATATTTT. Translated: CASRPTGGGNTIYF.

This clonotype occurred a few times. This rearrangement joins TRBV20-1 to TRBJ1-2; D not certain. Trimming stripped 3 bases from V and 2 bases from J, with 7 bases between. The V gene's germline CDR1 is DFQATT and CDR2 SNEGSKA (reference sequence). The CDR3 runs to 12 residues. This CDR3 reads CSASSQNYGYTF. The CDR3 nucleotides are TGCAGTGCTAGTAGTCAGAACTATGGCTACACCTTC.